One sample yielded the 9 T cell receptor beta chains listed below, sequenced in a study of T cell responses to AZD1222 COVID-19 vaccine (dated by TCRdb to the early 2020s). Read against the paper, the sample's time point label means: baseline before first vaccination. The treatment or condition label on this specimen signifies: meningococcal conjugate vaccine given as trial control. The method behind the library was the immunoSEQ multiplex PCR assay. TCRdb took over this immuneACCESS table, retaining in-frame rearrangements with V and J assigned. Such tables are incomplete; in checked studies, under half of the missing clones stem from an unresolved V gene, and the remainder is unexplained. The sample table shows some 120,000 clones, and about 90% are seen once. Jointly, the top ten make up 4% to 5.5% of the sample. This material consisted of peripheral blood, taken on day 0 of MenACWY control vaccination. These receptors originate from an adult in good health.

This clone was detected once. The rearrangement joins TRBV19 to TRBJ2-1; 8 positions match TRBD2. V dropped 0 bases and J dropped 6; count of bases not matched to a gene: 13. The CDR3 is made up of 18 amino acids. CDR1 and CDR2 from the germline V gene are LNHDA and SQIVND (reference sequence). CDR3 in DNA: TGTGCCAGTAGTATAGACAGCGGGAGATCGTCCTACTCCAATGAGCAGTTCTTC. This gives the protein CASSIDSGRSSYSNEQFF.

The gene calls are TRBV5-1 and TRBJ1-1; perhaps TRBD1 as D (6 bases). Germline lookup yields CDR1 SGHRS and CDR2 YFSETQ. The CDR3 has 19 residues. The V end lost 3 bases, the J end lost 11 bases, and 35 bases lay between the germline ends. In DNA, the CDR3 is TGCGCCAGCAGCTACGCCTCCGTCGGACAGCCGGGGGTCCGCATCGGGGCTTTCTTT. Amino acids: CASSYASVGQPGVRIGAFF.

The genes are TRBV2 and TRBJ2-1; 9 bases fit TRBD1. J lost 5 bases, V lost 7 bases, and 6 bases had no gene match. Germline V gene sequence: CDR1 SNHLY, CDR2 FYNNEI. The CDR3 loop spans 14 amino acids. The CDR3 sequence: CASIGQGTHNEQFF. The CDR3 nucleotides are TGTGCCAGCATTGGACAGGGGACACACAATGAGCAGTTCTTC.

The gene calls are TRBV5-4 and TRBJ1-2; 7 bases are a match to TRBD1. The CDR3 covers 13 residues. V lost 4 bases, J lost 4 bases, and 4 bases stayed unmatched. From germline, CDR1 is SGHNT and CDR2 YYREEE (reference sequence). The chain's CDR3 is CASSAPGGYGYTF. CDR3 in DNA: TGTGCCAGCAGCGCCCCAGGGGGCTATGGCTACACCTTC.

This chain connects TRBV12-5 to TRBJ1-1, with D hard to call. The length of the CDR3 is 14 residues. Germline-derived CDR1 and CDR2 are LGHNT and FRNRAP. V lost 3 bases, J lost 2 bases, and 10 bases lay in between. CDR3 sequence reads: CASGLNSYNTEAFF. CDR3 DNA sequence: TGTGCTAGTGGTTTAAACAGCTACAACACTGAAGCTTTCTTT.

The chain couples TRBV19 to TRBJ2-1; TRBD2 agrees at 14 bases. V dropped 6 bases and J dropped 5; count of bases not matched to a gene: 9. Per the germline V gene, CDR1 is LNHDA and CDR2 is SQIVND (reference sequence). This CDR3 spans 17 amino acids. This chain's CDR3 is CASSNNRLAGGHNEQFF. The CDR3 DNA sequence: TGTGCCAGTAGCAACAATAGACTAGCGGGGGGGCACAATGAGCAGTTCTTC.

V gene TRBV21-1 combines with J gene TRBJ1-1. TRBV21-1 is an annotated pseudogene. The CDR3 covers 14 residues. As DNA, the CDR3 is TGTGCCAGCAGCCCCCGTCCGAGGAACACTGAAGCTTTCTTT. Protein sequence: CASSPRPRNTEAFF.

The chain has TRBV25-1 and TRBJ2-2; tentative D call: TRBD1 (5 bases). Trimming cost V 3 bases and J 2 bases, with 7 bases left between them. The CDR3 runs to 14 residues. The germline V gene encodes CDR1 MGHDK and CDR2 SYGVNS. For the CDR3, the DNA is TGTGCCAGCAGTGATCAGGGCAACACCGGGGAGCTGTTTTTT. Translation: CASSDQGNTGELFF.

V gene TRBV2 combines with J gene TRBJ2-5; 8 bases are shared with TRBD1. The CDR3 sequence is 13 residues long. V lost 3 bases and J lost 4; bases outside the gene matches: 1. The germline CDR1 and CDR2 sequences are SNHLY and FYNNEI. As DNA, the CDR3 is TGTGCCAGCAGTGACAGGGGGCCAGAGACCCAGTACTTC. As protein: CASSDRGPETQYF.